Each of the 12 T cell receptor beta chains below was sequenced from the same sample in a study of OX40 agonist ivuxolimab in advanced cancers. This table comes from immunoSEQ multiplex PCR, and its TCRdb copy is limited to in-frame clones, with some not included. This sample has 100,000 to 120,000 clones, with approximately 89% found just once. The sample in question was CD4+ or CD8+ T cells sorted from blood, obtained in a trial of the OX40 agonist ivuxolimab. All receptors derive from an adult with an advanced solid tumor such as melanoma, head and neck, liver or kidney cancer.

This chain uses TRBV7-9 with TRBJ1-3; D remains ambiguous. Trimming stripped 2 bases from V and 4 bases from J, with 15 bases between. The germline V gene encodes CDR1 SEHNR and CDR2 FQNEAQ (reference sequence). The CDR3 is 16 amino acids. The CDR3 DNA follows: TGTGCCAGCAGCTTAACTATGGGGATAAGAGGAAACACCATATATTTT. Amino acids: CASSLTMGIRGNTIYF.

This sequence joins TRBV7-9 and TRBJ2-5; perhaps TRBD1 as D (6 bases). V lost 0 bases to trimming and J lost 3 bases, with 11 bases between them. This CDR3 has 15 residues. Germline CDR1 is SEHNR and CDR2 is FQNEAQ (reference sequence). This chain's CDR3 is CASSLAAAGEETQYF. For the CDR3, the DNA is TGTGCCAGCAGCTTAGCGGCTGCAGGGGAAGAGACCCAGTACTTC.

There are a few counts of this clone. This chain connects TRBV7-9 to TRBJ2-5; TRBD2 matches at 14 bases. Germline-derived CDR1 and CDR2 are SEHNR and FQNEAQ (reference sequence). J was trimmed by 5 bases and V by 3 bases; bases with no gene match: 8. This CDR3 has 17 residues. CDR3: CASSLAKGLAGGETQYF. Written as DNA, the CDR3 is TGTGCCAGCAGCTTGGCGAAAGGACTAGCGGGAGGTGAGACCCAGTACTTC. The variable domain in full, completed from reference TRBV7-9 and TRBJ2-5, reads DTGVSQNPRHKITKRGQNVTFRCDPISEHNRLYWYRQTLGQGPEFLTYFQNEAQLEKSRLLSDRFSAERPKGSFSTLEIQRTEQGDSAMYLCASSLAKGLAGGETQYFGPGTRLLVL.

This clone was seen once. The CDR3 here is CASSDGGTQNYYGYTF. The DNA of the CDR3 is TGTGCCAGCAGTGATGGAGGGACCCAGAACTACTATGGCTACACCTTC. The chain combines TRBV25-1 with TRBJ1-2, with D perhaps matching TRBD1 (5 bases). The CDR3 consists of 16 residues. Looked up from germline, CDR1 is MGHDK and CDR2 is SYGVNS. The V end lost 3 bases, the J end lost 3 bases, and 17 bases lay between the germline ends.

The rearrangement uses TRBV7-2 and TRBJ2-1; 8 bases are shared with TRBD1. With 5 bases clipped from V and 7 bases from J, the junction kept 10 bases outside the gene matches. Per the germline V gene, CDR1 is SGHTA and CDR2 is FQGNSA. The CDR3 spans 15 residues. The CDR3 coding sequence is TGTGCCAGCAGCAGATTCGGACAGGGTCAAAATGAGCAGTTCTTC. This translates into CASSRFGQGQNEQFF.

Only a few counts were recorded for this clone. The chain has TRBV7-3 and TRBJ1-2, with 8 positions matching TRBD1. V was pared by 5 bases and J by 8 bases, with 7 bases of the junction left unmatched. The CDR3 sequence is 13 residues long. Germline-derived CDR1 and CDR2 are SGHTA and FQGTGA. This CDR3 is CASSRTGKEGYTF. The CDR3 DNA follows: TGTGCCAGCAGCAGGACAGGGAAGGAAGGCTACACCTTC.

This chain links TRBV30 with TRBJ2-3; maybe TRBD2 (5 bases). Deletions cut 0 bases from V and 4 bases from J, with 14 bases between. Looked up from germline, CDR1 is GTSNPN and CDR2 is SVGIG (reference sequence). This CDR3 region has 15 residues. CDR3 bases: TGTGCCTGGAGTGTACTAGGAGCCGTCCCAGATACGCAGTATTTT. Translation gives CAWSVLGAVPDTQYF.

The chain combines TRBV7-3 with TRBJ2-7; D remains ambiguous. The CDR3 has 15 residues. V shed 2 bases and J shed 2 bases, with 13 bases lying between them. Germline CDR1 reads SGHTA; CDR2 reads FQGTGA. The CDR3: CASSLGDGLPYEQYF. DNA of the CDR3: TGTGCCAGCAGCTTAGGCGACGGTCTCCCCTACGAGCAGTACTTC.

This chain joins TRBV9 and TRBJ2-1; the match to TRBD1 covers 12 bases. V dropped 3 bases and J dropped 9; count of bases not matched to a gene: 10. This CDR3 has 16 amino acids. Germline lookup yields CDR1 SGDLS and CDR2 YYNGEE. The CDR3: CASSGQPGTGGFEQFF. The CDR3 coding sequence is TGTGCCAGCAGCGGACAGCCCGGGACAGGGGGCTTTGAGCAGTTCTTC.

This clone is a singleton in its sample. This chain uses TRBV15 with TRBJ2-2, with 8 bases identical to TRBD2. The CDR3 covers 14 residues. Trimming at V came to 6 bases and at J to 5 bases, leaving 5 bases not matched to a gene. Germline CDR1 LNHNV, CDR2 YYDKDF (reference sequence). The CDR3 sequence is CATRGLAITGELFF. CDR3 bases: TGTGCCACCAGAGGACTAGCAATTACCGGGGAGCTGTTTTTT.

The chain is built from TRBV6-5 and TRBJ2-2, with TRBD2 identical over 13 bases. Germline V gene sequence: CDR1 MNHEY, CDR2 SVGAGI. V shed 6 bases and J 7 bases; nucleotides not matched to a gene: 5. This CDR3 contains 15 residues. CDR3 DNA: TGTGCCAGCAGGTGGACTAGCGGGAGAGGCGGGGAGCTGTTTTTT. It translates to CASRWTSGRGGELFF.

This clone was detected once. The chain employs TRBV4-2 and TRBJ1-6; D gene uncertain. The CDR3 spans 14 residues. V was cut by 0 bases and J by 13 bases, with 13 bases left in between. Germline assignment: CDR1 LGHNA and CDR2 YNFKEQ. CDR3 region: CASSQELKGSPLHF. DNA for the CDR3: TGTGCCAGCAGCCAAGAGCTCAAGGGTTCCCCCCTCCACTTT.